The clone carrying this T cell receptor (beta chain) was counted a few times. Antigen unknown. This entry belongs to a study of T cells in Graves' hyperthyroidism and ophthalmopathy. The overall study: Peripheral blood sampling occurred at initial diagnosis, before any treatment. Study-wide points: Among clonotypes expanded in thyroid above 0.001, most were also found in blood.

CDR3 length: 15 amino acids. The J segment lost 2 bases and the V segment lost 7 bases, leaving 8 bases of the junction unmatched. Amplification targeted TCR beta CDR3 regions from RNA transcripts. Researchers ran a first-round RT-PCR on the TCR CDR3 using the HTBI primer set. TCRdb independently ran MiXCR on the multiplex PCR reads; one entry per CDR3 protein. The sample contains approximately 400,000 distinct CDR3 sequences, around 14% of which appear only once. This TCR derives from a woman younger than 35 with Graves' hyperthyroidism. Input material: blood. The chain employs TRBV12-3 or TRBV12-4 and TRBJ2-1, with 7 bases matching TRBD1. The CDR3 bases are TGTGCCAGCACCGATCGGGACAGCCCCTACAATGAGCAGTTCTTC. This translates into CASTDRDSPYNEQFF.